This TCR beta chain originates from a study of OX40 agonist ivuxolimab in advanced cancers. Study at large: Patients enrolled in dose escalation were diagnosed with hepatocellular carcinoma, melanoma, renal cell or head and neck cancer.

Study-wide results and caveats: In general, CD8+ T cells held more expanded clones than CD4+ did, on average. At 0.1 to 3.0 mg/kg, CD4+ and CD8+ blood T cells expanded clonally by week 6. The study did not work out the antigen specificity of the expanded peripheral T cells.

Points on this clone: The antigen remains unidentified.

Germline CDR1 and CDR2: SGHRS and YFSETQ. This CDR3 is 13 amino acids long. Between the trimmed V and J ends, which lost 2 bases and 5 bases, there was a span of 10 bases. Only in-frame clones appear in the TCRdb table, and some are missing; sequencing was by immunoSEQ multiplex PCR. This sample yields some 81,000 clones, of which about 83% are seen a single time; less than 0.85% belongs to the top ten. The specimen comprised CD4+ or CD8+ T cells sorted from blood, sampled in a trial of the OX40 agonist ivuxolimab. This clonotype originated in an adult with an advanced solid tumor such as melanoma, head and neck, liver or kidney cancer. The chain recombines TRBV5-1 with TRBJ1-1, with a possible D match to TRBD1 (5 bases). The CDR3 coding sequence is TGCGCCAGCAGCTTTTGGGGCACTACTGAAGCTTTCTTT. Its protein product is CASSFWGTTEAFF. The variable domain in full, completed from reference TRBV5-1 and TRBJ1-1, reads KAGVTQTPRYLIKTRGQQVTLSCSPISGHRSVSWYQQTPGQGLQFLFEYFSETQRNKGNFPGRFSGRQFSNSRSEMNVSTLELGDSALYLCASSFWGTTEAFFGQGTRLTVV.